This T cell receptor beta chain stems from a study of OX40 agonist ivuxolimab in advanced cancers. Assay used: immunoSEQ multiplex PCR; TCRdb lists only in-frame clones, some missing. The table includes around 60,000 clones, around nine tenths detected once. Trimming removed 5 bases from V and 8 bases from J, with 15 bases in between. The CDR3 is 12 amino acids. Germline CDR1 is GTSNPN and CDR2 is SVGIG (reference sequence). Here the sequenced sample was CD4+ or CD8+ T cells sorted from blood, taken in a trial of the OX40 agonist ivuxolimab. The chain uses TRBV30 and TRBJ1-2; D is unclear. The receptor's source is an adult with an advanced solid tumor such as melanoma, head and neck, liver or kidney cancer. For the CDR3, the DNA is TGTGCCTGGGACGGTAGGGATGGGGGCTACACCTTC. Translated: CAWDGRDGGYTF.